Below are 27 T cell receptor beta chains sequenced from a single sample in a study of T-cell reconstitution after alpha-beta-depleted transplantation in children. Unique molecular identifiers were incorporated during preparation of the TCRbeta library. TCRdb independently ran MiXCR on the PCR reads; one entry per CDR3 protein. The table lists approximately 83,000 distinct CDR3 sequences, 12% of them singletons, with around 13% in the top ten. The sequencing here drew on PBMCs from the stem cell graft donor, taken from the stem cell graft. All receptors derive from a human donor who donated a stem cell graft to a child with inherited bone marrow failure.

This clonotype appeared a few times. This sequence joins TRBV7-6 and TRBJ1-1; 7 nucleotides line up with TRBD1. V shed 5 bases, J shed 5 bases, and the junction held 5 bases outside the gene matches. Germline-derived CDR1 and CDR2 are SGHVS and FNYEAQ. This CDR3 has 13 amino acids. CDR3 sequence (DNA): TGTGCCAGCAGCCCCACAGGGGTGACTGAAGCTTTCTTT. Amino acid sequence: CASSPTGVTEAFF. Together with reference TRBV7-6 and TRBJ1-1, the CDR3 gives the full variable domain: GAGVSQSPRYKVTKRGQDVALRCDPISGHVSLYWYRQALGQGPEFLTYFNYEAQQDKSGLPNDRFSAERPEGSISTLTIQRTEQRDSAMYRCASSPTGVTEAFFGQGTRLTVV.

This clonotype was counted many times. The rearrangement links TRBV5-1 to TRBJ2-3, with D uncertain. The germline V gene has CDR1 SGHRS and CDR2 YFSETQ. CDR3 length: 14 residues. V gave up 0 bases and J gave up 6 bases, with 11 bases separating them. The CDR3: CASSLGGYLDTQYF. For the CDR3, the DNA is TGCGCCAGCAGCTTGGGAGGCTATCTGGATACGCAGTATTTT.

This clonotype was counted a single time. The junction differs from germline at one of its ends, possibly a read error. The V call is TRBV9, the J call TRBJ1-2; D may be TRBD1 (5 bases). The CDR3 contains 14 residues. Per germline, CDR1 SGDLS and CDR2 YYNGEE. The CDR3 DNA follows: TGTGCCAGCAGCGTAGAATCAGGGTACTACGGCTACACCTTC. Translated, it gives CASSVESGYYGYTF.

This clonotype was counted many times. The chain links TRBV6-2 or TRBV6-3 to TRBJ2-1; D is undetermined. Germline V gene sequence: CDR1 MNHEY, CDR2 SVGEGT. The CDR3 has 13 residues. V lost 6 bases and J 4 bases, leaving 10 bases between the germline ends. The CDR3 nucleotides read TGTGCCAGCAGCTTGTCTCTTTACAATGAGCAGTTCTTC. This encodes CASSLSLYNEQFF.

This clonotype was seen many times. The CDR3 region has the DNA TGCGCCAGCAGCTTGGTTGGAGGGCACGTCCAATCTGGGGCCAACGTCCTGACTTTC. Protein product: CASSLVGGHVQSGANVLTF. The gene calls are TRBV5-1 and TRBJ2-6; TRBD2 might be the D (6 bases). V was pared by 0 bases and J by 1 base, with 17 bases between. The length of the CDR3 is 19 residues. Per the germline V gene, CDR1 is SGHRS and CDR2 is YFSETQ. Supplemented by reference TRBV5-1 and TRBJ2-6, the full variable domain reads KAGVTQTPRYLIKTRGQQVTLSCSPISGHRSVSWYQQTPGQGLQFLFEYFSETQRNKGNFPGRFSGRQFSNSRSEMNVSTLELGDSALYLCASSLVGGHVQSGANVLTFGAGSRLTVL.

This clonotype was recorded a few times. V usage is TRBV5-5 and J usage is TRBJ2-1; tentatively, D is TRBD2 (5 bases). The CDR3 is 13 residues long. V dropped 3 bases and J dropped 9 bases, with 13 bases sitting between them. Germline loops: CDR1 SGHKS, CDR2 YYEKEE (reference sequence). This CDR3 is CASSSGLSGEQFF. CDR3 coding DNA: TGTGCCAGCAGCTCGGGCCTAAGCGGTGAGCAGTTCTTC.

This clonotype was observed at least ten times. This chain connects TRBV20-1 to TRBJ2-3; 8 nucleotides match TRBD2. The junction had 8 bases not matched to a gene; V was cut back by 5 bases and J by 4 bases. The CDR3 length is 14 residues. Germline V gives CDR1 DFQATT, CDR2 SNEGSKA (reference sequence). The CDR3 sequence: CSALGGGGADTQYF. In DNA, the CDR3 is TGCAGTGCTCTCGGGGGGGGCGGCGCAGATACGCAGTATTTT.

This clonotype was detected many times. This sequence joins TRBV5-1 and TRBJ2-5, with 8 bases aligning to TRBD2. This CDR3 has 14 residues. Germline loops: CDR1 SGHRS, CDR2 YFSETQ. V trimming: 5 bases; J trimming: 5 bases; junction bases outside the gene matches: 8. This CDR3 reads CASRPTGGVETQYF. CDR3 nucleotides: TGCGCCAGCAGGCCTACGGGGGGGGTCGAGACCCAGTACTTC.

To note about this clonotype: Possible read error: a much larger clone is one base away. The CDR3 DNA sequence: TGTGCCAGCAGCCCCCGGACATCCTACGACCAGTACTTC. Its protein product is CASSPRTSYDQYF. The gene calls are TRBV14 and TRBJ2-7, with TRBD1 as a possible D gene (5 bases). Germline V gene lookup returns CDR1 SGHDN and CDR2 FVKESK. This CDR3 is 13 amino acids long.

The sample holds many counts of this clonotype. The CDR3 loop is CASSFKSHNEQFF. The DNA for the CDR3 is TGTGCCAGCAGTTTTAAGAGCCACAATGAGCAGTTCTTC. The chain combines TRBV12-3 or TRBV12-4 with TRBJ2-1; D is unclear. This CDR3 comprises 13 residues. The V and J ends lost 3 bases and 5 bases respectively, with 8 bases between them.

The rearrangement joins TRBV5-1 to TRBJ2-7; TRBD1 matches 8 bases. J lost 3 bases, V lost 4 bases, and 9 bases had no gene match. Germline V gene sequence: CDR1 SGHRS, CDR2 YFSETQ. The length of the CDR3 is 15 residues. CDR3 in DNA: TGCGCCAGCAGCCGAGTGGGACAGGTAAACTACGAGCAGTACTTC. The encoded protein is CASSRVGQVNYEQYF.

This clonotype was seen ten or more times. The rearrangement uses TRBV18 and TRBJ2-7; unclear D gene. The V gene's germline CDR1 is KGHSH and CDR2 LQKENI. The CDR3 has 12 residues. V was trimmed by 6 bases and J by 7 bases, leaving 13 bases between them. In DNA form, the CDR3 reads TGTGCCAGCTCCCCCCGGATGAGGGAGCAGTACTTC. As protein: CASSPRMREQYF.

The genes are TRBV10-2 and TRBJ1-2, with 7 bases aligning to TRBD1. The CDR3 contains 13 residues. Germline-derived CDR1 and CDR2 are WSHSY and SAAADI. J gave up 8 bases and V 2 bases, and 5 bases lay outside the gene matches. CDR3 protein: CASSERGGGGYTF. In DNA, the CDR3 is TGCGCCAGCAGTGAGAGAGGGGGCGGCGGCTACACCTTC.

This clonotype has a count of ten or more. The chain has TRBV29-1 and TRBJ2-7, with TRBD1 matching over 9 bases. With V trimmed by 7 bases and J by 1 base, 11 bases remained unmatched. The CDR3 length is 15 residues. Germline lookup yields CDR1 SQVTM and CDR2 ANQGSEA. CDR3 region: CSAGQGSPVSYEQYF. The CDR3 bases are TGCAGCGCGGGACAGGGTAGCCCTGTATCCTACGAGCAGTACTTC.

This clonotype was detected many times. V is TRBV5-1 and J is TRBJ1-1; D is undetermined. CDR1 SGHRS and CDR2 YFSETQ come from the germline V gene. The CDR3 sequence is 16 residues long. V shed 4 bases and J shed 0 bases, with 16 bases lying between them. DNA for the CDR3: TGCGCCAGCAGCCCTATTTCCAGAGCTATGAACACTGAAGCTTTCTTT. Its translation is CASSPISRAMNTEAFF.

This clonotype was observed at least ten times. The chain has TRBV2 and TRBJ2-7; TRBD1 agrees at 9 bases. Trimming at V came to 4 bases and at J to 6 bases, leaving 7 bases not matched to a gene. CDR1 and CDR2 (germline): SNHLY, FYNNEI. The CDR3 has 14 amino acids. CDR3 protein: CASSGTGEGAEQYF. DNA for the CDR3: TGTGCCAGCAGTGGGACAGGGGAAGGGGCCGAGCAGTACTTC.

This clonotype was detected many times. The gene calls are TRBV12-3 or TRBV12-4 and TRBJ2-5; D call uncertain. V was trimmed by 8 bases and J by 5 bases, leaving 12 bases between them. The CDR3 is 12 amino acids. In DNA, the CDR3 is TGTGCCAGCGGCCCCGTTCCGGAGACCCAGTACTTC. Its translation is CASGPVPETQYF.

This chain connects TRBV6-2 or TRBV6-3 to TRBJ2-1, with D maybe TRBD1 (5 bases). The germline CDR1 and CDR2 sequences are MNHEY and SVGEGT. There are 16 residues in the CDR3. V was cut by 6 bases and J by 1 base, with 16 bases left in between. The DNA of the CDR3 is TGTGCCAGCAGGAAGATCCAGGGTGGATCCTACAATGAGCAGTTCTTC. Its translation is CASRKIQGGSYNEQFF.

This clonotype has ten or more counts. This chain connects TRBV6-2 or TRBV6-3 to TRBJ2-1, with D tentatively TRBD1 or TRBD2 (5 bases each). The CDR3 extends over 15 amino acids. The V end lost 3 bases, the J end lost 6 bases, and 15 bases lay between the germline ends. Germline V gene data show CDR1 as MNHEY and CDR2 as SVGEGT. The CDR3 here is CASSYTWLGGNEQFF. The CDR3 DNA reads TGTGCCAGCAGTTATACGTGGCTTGGGGGCAATGAGCAGTTCTTC.

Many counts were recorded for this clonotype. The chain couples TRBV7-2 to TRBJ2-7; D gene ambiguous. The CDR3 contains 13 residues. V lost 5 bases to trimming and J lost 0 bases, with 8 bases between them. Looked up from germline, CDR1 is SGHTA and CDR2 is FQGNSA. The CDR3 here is CASSRTPSYEQYF. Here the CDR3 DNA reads TGTGCCAGCAGCAGAACCCCCTCCTACGAGCAGTACTTC.

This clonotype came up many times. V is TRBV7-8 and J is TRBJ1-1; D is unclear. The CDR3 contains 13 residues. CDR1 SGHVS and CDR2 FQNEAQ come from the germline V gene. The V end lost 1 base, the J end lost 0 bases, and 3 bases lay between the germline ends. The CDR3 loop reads CASSLDMNTEAFF. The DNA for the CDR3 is TGTGCCAGCAGCTTAGATATGAACACTGAAGCTTTCTTT.

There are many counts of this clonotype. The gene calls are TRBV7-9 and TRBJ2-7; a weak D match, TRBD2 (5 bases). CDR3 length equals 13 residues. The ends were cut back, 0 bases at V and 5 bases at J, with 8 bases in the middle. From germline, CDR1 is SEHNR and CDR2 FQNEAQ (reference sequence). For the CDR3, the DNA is TGTGCCAGCAGCTTAGCGAGGGCGGACGAGCAGTACTTC. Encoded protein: CASSLARADEQYF.

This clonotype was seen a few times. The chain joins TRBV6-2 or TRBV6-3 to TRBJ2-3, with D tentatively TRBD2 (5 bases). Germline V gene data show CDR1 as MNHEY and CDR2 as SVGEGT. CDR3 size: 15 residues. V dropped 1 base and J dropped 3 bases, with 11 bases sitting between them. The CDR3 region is CASSYFGEGTDTQYF. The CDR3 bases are TGTGCCAGCAGTTACTTCGGGGAAGGGACAGATACGCAGTATTTT.

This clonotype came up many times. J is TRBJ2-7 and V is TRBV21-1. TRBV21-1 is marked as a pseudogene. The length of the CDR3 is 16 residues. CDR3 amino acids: CASSLRGLGSSYEQYF. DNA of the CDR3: TGTGCCAGCAGCCTAAGAGGTTTGGGGTCCTCCTACGAGCAGTACTTC.

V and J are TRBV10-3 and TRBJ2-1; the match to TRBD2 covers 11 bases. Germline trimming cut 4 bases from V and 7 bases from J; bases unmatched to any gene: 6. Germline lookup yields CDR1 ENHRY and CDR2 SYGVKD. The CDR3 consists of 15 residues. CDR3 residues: CAISVIAGGMNEQFF. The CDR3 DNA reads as TGTGCCATCAGTGTAATAGCGGGAGGGATGAATGAGCAGTTCTTC.

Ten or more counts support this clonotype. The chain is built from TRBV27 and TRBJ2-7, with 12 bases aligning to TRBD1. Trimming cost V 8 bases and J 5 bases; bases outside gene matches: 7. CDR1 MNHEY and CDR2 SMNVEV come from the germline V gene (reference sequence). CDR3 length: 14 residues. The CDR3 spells CASRWGQGANEQYF. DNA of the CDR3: TGTGCCAGCCGGTGGGGACAGGGGGCCAACGAGCAGTACTTC.

The CDR3 DNA reads as TGCGCCAGCAGCTTGGGCCAGTGGGGAGCGGAGGGAAACATTCAGTACTTC. It is translated as CASSLGQWGAEGNIQYF. The chain combines TRBV5-1 with TRBJ2-4; tentative D call: TRBD2 (6 bases). The V end was cut by 0 bases, the J end by 6 bases, with 19 bases between. The CDR3 has 17 residues. Germline V gene data show CDR1 as SGHRS and CDR2 as YFSETQ.